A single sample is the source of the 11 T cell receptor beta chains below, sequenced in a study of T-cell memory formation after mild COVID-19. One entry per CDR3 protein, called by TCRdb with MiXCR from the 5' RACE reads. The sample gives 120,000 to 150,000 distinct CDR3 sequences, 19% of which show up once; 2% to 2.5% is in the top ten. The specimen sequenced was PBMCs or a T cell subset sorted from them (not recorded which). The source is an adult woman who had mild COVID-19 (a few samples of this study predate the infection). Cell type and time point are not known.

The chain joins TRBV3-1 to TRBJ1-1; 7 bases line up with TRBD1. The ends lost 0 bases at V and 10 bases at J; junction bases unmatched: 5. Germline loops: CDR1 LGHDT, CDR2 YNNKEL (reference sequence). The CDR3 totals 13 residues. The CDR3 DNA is TGTGCCAGCAGCCAAGACAGGGGGTTGGGAGCTTTCTTT. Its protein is CASSQDRGLGAFF.

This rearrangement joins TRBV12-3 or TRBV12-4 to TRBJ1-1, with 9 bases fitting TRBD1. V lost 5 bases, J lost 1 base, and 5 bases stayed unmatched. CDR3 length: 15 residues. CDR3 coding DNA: TGTGCCAGCAGTCCCTGGACAGGGGCGAACACTGAAGCTTTCTTT. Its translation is CASSPWTGANTEAFF.

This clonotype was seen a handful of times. CDR3 bases: TGTGCCAGCATGGGGATCTCCTACGAGCAGTACTTC. Translated: CASMGISYEQYF. The chain carries TRBV6-2 or TRBV6-3 and TRBJ2-7; D ambiguous. Per the germline V gene, CDR1 is MNHEY and CDR2 is SVGEGT. This CDR3 comprises 12 residues. Trimming took off 7 bases at V and 0 bases at J, with 7 bases between the two ends.

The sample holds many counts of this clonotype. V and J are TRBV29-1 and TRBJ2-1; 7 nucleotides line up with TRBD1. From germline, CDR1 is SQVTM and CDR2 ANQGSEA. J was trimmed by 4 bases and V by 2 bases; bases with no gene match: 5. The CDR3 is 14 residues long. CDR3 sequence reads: CSVERTGAYNEQFF. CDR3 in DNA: TGCAGCGTTGAACGTACAGGGGCGTACAATGAGCAGTTCTTC.

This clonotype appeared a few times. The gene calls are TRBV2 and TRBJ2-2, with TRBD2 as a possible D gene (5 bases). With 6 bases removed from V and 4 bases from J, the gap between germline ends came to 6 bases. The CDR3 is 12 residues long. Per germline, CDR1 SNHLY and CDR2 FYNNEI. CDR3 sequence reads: CASREATGELFF. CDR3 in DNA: TGTGCCAGCAGGGAGGCCACCGGGGAGCTGTTTTTT.

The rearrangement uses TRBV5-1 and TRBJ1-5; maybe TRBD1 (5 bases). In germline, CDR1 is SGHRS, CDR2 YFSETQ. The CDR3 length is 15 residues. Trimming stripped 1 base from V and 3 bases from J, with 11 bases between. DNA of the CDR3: TGCGCCAGCAGCTTGACAGGCGTATCCAATCAGCCCCAGCATTTT. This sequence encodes CASSLTGVSNQPQHF.

The CDR3 DNA reads TGTGCCAGCAGCTCGCTACCAGGGCCCCTCTACGAGCAGTACTTC. Protein: CASSSLPGPLYEQYF. This chain connects TRBV11-1 to TRBJ2-7; tentative D call: TRBD1 (5 bases). V lost 4 bases and J 3 bases, leaving 16 bases between the germline ends. The germline V gene has CDR1 SGHAT and CDR2 FQDESV (reference sequence). The CDR3 totals 15 residues.

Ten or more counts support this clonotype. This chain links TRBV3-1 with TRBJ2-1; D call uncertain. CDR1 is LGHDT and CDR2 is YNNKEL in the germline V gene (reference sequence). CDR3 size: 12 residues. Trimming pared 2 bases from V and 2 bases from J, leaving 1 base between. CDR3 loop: CASSQTYNEQFF. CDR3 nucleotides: TGTGCCAGCAGCCAAACCTACAATGAGCAGTTCTTC.

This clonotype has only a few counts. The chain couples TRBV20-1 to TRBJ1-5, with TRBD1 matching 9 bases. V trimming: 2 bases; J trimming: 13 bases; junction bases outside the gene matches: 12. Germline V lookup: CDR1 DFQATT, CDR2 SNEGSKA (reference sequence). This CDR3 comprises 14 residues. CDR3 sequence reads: CSARHTRTGVLQHF. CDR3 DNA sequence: TGCAGTGCTAGACATACTCGGACAGGGGTATTGCAGCATTTT.

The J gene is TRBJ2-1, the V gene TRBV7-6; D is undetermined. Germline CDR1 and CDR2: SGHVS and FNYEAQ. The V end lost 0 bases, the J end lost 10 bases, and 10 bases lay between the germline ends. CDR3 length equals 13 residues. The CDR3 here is CASSLALSLEQFF. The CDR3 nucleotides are TGTGCCAGCAGCTTAGCGCTCAGCTTGGAGCAGTTCTTC.

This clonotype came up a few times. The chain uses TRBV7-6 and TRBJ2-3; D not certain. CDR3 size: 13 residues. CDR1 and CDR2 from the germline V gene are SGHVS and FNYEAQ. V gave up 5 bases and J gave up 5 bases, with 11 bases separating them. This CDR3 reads CASSPRRRDTQYF. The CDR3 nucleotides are TGTGCCAGCAGCCCGCGGCGCAGAGATACGCAGTATTTT.